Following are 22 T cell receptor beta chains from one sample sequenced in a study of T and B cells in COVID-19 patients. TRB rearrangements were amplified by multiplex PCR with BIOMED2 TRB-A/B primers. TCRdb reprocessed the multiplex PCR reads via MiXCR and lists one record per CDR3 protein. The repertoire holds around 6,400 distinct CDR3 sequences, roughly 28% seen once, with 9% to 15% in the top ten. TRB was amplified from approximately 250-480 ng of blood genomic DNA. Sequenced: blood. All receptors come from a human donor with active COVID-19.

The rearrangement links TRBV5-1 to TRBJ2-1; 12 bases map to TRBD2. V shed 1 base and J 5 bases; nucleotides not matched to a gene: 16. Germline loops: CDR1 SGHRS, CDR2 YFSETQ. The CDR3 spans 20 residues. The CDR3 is CASSLWGGASGGATNNEQFF. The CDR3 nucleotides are TGCGCCAGCAGCTTGTGGGGGGGGGCTAGCGGGGGGGCAACGAACAATGAGCAGTTCTTC.

Here the CDR3 DNA reads TGTGCCAGCAGCCCCCGCCGATCGAGAGGAAACACTGAAGCTTTCTTT. Its translation: CASSPRRSRGNTEAFF. The V and J genes are TRBV7-9 and TRBJ1-1; D ambiguous. CDR3 length equals 16 residues. Germline V gene sequence: CDR1 SEHNR, CDR2 FQNEAQ (reference sequence). The V gene lost 5 bases and the J gene lost 2 bases, with 18 bases spanning the gap.

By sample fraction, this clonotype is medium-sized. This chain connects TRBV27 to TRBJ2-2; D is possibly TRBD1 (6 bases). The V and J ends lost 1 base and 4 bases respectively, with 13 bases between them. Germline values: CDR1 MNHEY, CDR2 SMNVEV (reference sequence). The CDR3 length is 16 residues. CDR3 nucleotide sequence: TGTGCCAGCAGTTTATTGCAGGGGTCGAGCACCGGGGAGCTGTTTTTT. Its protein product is CASSLLQGSSTGELFF.

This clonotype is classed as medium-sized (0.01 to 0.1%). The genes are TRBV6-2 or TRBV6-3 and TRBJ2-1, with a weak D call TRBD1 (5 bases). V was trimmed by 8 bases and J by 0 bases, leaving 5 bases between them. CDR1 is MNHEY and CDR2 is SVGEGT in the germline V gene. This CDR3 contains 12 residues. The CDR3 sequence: CASGHSYNEQFF. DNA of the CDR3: TGTGCCAGCGGACACTCCTACAATGAGCAGTTCTTC.

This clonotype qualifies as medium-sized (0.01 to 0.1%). CDR3 loop: CASTMGHLDAETQYF. CDR3 nucleotide sequence: TGTGCCAGCACCATGGGACATCTGGATGCAGAGACCCAGTACTTC. This chain connects TRBV12-3 or TRBV12-4 to TRBJ2-5, with D possibly being TRBD1 (6 bases). Trimming shortened V by 7 bases and J by 4 bases, and 19 bases separated the two germline ends. The CDR3 sequence is 15 residues long.

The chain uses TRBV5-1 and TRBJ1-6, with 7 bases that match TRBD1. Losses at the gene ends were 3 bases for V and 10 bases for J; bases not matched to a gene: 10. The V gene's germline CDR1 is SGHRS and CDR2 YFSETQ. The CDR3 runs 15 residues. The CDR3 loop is CASSSQGEVRSPLHF. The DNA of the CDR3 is TGCGCCAGCAGCTCTCAGGGGGAAGTTCGATCACCCCTCCACTTT.

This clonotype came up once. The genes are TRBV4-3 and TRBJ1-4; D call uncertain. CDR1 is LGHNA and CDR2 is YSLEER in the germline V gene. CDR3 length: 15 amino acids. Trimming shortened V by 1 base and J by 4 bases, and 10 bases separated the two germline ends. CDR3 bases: TGCGCCAGCAGCCAAGTATGGGCCTTTAATGAAAAACTGTTTTTT. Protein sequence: CASSQVWAFNEKLFF.

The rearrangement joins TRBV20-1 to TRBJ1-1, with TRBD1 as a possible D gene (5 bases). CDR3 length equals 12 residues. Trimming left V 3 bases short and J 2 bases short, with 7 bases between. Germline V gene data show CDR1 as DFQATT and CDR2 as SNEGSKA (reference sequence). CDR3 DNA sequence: TGCAGTGCTAGTCAGGGTAACACTGAAGCTTTCTTT. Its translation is CSASQGNTEAFF.

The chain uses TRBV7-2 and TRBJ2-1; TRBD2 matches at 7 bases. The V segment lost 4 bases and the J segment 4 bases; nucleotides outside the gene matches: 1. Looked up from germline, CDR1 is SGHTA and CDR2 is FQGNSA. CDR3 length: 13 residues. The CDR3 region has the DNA TGTGCCAGCAGCTCCGGGGGGTACAATGAGCAGTTCTTC. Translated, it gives CASSSGGYNEQFF.

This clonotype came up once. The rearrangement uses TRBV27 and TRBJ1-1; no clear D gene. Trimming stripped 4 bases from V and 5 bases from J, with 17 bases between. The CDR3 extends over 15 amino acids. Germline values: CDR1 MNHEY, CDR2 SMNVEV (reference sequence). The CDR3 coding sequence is TGTGCCAGCAGTTCCCCAGCGGGGAAAACAACTGAAGCTTTCTTT. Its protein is CASSSPAGKTTEAFF.

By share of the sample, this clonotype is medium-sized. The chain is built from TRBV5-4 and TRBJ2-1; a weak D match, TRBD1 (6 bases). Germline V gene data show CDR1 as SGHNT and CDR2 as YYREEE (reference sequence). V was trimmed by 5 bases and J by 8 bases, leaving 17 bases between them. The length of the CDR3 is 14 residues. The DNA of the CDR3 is TGTGCCAGCAGAAAACAGGGTCAATTCTATGAGCAGTTCTTC. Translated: CASRKQGQFYEQFF.

In DNA form, the CDR3 reads TGTGCCAGCAGCTTTAACAGGGGGAGCTCCTACGAGCAGTACTTC. Translating gives CASSFNRGSSYEQYF. V usage is TRBV11-1 and J usage is TRBJ2-7, with 8 nucleotides matching TRBD1. There are 15 residues in the CDR3. The V gene end was trimmed by 3 bases and the J gene end by 0 bases; junction bases not matched to a gene: 4. CDR1 SGHAT and CDR2 FQDESV come from the germline V gene (reference sequence). The whole variable domain, filled in from reference TRBV11-1 and TRBJ2-7, reads EAEVAQSPRYKITEKSQAVAFWCDPISGHATLYWYRQILGQGPELLVQFQDESVVDDSQLPKDRFSAERLKGVDSTLKIQPAELGDSAMYLCASSFNRGSSYEQYFGPGTRLTVT.

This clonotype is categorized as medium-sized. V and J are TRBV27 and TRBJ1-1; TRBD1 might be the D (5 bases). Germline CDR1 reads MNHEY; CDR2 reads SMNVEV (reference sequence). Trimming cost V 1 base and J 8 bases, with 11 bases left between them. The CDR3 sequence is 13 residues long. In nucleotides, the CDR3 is TGTGCCAGCAGTTTATTGGGGGGAGCAGAAGCTTTCTTT. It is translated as CASSLLGGAEAFF.

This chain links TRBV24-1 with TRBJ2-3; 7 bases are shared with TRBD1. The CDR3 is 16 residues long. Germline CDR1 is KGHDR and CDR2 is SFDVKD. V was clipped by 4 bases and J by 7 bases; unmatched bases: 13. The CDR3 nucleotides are TGTGCCACCAGTGACAACCCGGGACAGCCGGTTTATACGCAGTATTTT. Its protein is CATSDNPGQPVYTQYF.

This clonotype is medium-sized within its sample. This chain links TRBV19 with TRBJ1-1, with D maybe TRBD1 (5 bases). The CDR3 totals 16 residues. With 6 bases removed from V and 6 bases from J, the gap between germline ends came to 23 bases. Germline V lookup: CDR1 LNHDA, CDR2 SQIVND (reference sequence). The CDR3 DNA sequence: TGTGCCAGTAGGGAGAGGGAGGCGGGGGTCGTAGCTGAAGCTTTCTTT. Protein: CASREREAGVVAEAFF.

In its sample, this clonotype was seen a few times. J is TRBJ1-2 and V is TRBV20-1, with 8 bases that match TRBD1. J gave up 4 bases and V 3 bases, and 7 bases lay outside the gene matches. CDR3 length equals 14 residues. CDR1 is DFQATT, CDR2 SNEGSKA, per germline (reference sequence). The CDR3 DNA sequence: TGCAGTGCTAGTTTCTGGACAGGGACCTATGGCTACACCTTC. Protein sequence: CSASFWTGTYGYTF.

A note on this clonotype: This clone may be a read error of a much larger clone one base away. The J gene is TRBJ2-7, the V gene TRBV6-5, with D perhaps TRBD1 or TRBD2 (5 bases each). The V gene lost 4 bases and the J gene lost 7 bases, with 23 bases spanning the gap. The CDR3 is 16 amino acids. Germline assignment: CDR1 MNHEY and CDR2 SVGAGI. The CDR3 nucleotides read TGTGCCAGCAGTTTTGGACATCACCGAGGGGCAGGAGAGCAGTACTTC. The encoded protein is CASSFGHHRGAGEQYF.

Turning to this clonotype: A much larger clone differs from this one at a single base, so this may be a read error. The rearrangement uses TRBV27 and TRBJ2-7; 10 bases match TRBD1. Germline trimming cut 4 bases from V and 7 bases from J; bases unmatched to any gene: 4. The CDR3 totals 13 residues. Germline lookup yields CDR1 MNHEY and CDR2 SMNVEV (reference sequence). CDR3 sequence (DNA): TGTGCCAGCAGTTGGGACAGGGGTGGAGAGCAGTACTTC. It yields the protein CASSWDRGGEQYF.

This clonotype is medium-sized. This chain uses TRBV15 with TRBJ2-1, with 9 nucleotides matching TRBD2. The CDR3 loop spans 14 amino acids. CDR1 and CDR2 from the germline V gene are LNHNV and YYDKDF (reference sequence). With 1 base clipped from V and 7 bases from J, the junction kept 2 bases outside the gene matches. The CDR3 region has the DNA TGTGCCACCAGCAGAGTTCTAGCGGGGAATGAGCAGTTCTTC. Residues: CATSRVLAGNEQFF.

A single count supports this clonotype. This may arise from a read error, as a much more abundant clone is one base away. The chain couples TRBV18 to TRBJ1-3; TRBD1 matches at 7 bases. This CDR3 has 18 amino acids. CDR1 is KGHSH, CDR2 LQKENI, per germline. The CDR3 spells CASSPPPPGGNSGITIYF. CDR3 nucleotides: TGTGCCAGCTCACCACCGCCGCCAGGGGGAAACTCTGGAATCACCATATATTTT.

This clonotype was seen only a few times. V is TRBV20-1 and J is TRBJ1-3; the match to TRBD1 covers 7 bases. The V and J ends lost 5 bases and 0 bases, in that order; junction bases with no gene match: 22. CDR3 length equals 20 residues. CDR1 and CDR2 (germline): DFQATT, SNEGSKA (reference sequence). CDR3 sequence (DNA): TGCAGTGCTCGGGTAACAGGGGCCTCTGGAACAGGGGCCTCTGGAAACACCATATATTTT. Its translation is CSARVTGASGTGASGNTIYF.

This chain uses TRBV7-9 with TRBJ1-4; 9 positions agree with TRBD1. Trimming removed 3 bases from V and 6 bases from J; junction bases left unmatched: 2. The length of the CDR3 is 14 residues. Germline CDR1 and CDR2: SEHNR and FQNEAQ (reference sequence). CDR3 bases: TGTGCCAGCAGCTTTACAGGGGGCGATGAAAAACTGTTTTTT. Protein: CASSFTGGDEKLFF.